This T cell receptor beta chain was retrieved from a study of neurological immune-mediated disorders. This clonotype was seen many times. TCRdb redid the calling of the 5' RACE reads with MiXCR, one entry per CDR3 protein. The sample has 15,000 to 20,000 distinct CDR3 sequences, 9.5% to 12% seen once. Sequencing was done on a sample of CD8+ T cells from blood. This TCR was sampled from a woman aged 45-60 years in good health.

Here the CDR3 reads CAWQPGDSNTDTQYF. Here the CDR3 DNA reads TGTGCCTGGCAACCGGGGGACAGTAACACAGATACGCAGTATTTT. The V call is TRBV30, the J call TRBJ2-3; D might be TRBD1 (7 bases). CDR1 GTSNPN and CDR2 SVGIG come from the germline V gene (reference sequence). This CDR3 has 15 residues. Trimming removed 5 bases at V and 2 bases at J, with 17 bases between.